This T cell receptor beta chain derives from a study of cytomegalovirus exposure and HLA in healthy donors. Germline V gene data show CDR1 as GTSNPN and CDR2 as SVGIG (reference sequence). Trimming removed 5 bases from V and 2 bases from J, with 9 bases in between. This CDR3 is built from 12 residues. Notes on this clone: The antigen remains undetermined.

Study-wide points: An ancestry cluster, one associated with Asian ancestry, reportedly showed fewer N-insertions than the approximately 650-donor mean in a later analysis. Researchers had no immune exposure information except CMV serostatus available. There were several of the most significant clusters that appeared linked to common viral pathogens in a later analysis.

PCR amplification relied on 60 Vbeta primers (plus 13 Jbeta primers). Only in-frame clones appear in the TCRdb table, and some are missing; sequencing was by immunoSEQ multiplex PCR. The table has 150,000 to 250,000 clones, less than 85% seen once; the top ten hold 1.5%. This TCR derives from a girl aged 10-17 years in good health and CMV-seropositive. Sequenced material: PBMCs. J is TRBJ1-1 and V is TRBV30; a weak D match, TRBD1 (6 bases). CDR3 DNA sequence: TGTGCCTGGGGACAGCCTAACACTGAAGCTTTCTTT. This codes for CAWGQPNTEAFF.